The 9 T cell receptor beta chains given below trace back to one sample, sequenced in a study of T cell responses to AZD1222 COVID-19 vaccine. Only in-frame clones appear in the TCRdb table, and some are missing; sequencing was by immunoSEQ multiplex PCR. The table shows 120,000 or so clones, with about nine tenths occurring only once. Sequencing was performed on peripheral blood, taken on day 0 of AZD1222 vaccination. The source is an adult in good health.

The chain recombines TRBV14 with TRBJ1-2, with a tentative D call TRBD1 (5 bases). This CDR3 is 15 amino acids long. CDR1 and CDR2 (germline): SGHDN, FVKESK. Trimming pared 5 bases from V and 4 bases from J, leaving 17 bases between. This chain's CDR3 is CASSTLGASPYGYTF. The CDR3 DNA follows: TGTGCCAGCAGCACTCTTGGGGCATCCCCCTATGGCTACACCTTC.

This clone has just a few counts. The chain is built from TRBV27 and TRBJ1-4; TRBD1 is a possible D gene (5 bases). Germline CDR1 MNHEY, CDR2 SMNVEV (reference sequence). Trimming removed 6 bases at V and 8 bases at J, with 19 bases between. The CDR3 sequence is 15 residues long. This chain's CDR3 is CASSPGTAPGEKLFF. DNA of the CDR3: TGTGCCAGCAGCCCCGGGACGGCGCCGGGGGAAAAACTGTTTTTT.

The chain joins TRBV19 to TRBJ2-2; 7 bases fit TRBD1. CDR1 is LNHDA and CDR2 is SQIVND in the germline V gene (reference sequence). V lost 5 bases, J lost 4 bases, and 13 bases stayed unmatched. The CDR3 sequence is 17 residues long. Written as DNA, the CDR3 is TGTGCCAGTAGTCCACACTCCACAGGGGTGCGCACCGGGGAGCTGTTTTTT. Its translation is CASSPHSTGVRTGELFF.

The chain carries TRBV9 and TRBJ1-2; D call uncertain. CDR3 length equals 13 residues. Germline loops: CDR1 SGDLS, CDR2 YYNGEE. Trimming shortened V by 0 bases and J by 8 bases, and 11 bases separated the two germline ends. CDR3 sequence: CASSVDGSRGYTF. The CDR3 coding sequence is TGTGCCAGCAGCGTAGACGGATCTAGGGGCTACACCTTC.

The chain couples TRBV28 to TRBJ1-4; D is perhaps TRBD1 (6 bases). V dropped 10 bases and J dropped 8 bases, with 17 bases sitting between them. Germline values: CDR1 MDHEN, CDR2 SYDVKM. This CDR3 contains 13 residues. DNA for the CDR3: TGTGCCACCCTAAACGGGGGGCGAGAAAAACTGTTTTTT. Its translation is CATLNGGREKLFF.

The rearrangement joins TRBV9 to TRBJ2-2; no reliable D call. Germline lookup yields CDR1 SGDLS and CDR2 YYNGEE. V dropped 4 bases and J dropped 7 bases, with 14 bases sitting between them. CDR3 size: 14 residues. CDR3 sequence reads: CASSPLPRVGELFF. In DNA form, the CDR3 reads TGTGCCAGCAGCCCCCTTCCCCGAGTCGGGGAGCTGTTTTTT.

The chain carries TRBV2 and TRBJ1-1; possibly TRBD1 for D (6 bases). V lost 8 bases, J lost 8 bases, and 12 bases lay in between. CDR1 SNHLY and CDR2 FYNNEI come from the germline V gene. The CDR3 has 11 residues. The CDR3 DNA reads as TGTGCCAGCTCTTGGGGGCGGGAAGCTTTCTTT. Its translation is CASSWGREAFF.

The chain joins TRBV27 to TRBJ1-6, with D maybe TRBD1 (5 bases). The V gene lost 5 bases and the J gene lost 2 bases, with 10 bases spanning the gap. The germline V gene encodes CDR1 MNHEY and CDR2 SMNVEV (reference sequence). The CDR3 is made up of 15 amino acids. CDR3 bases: TGTGCCAGCAGTCCCCCCAGGGCCTATAATTCACCCCTCCACTTT. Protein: CASSPPRAYNSPLHF.

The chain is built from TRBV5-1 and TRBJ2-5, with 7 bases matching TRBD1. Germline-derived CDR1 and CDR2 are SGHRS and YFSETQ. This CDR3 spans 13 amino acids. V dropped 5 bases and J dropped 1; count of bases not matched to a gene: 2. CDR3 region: CASRRTGQETQYF. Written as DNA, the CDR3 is TGCGCCAGCAGGCGGACAGGCCAAGAGACCCAGTACTTC.